Listed here are 26 T cell receptor beta chains from one sample, sequenced in a study of T cell responses to AZD1222 COVID-19 vaccine. TCRdb's table, derived via immunoSEQ multiplex PCR, lists solely in-frame clones and lacks some. The top ten hold roughly 7% of the sample, which has almost 35,000 clones, about 89% seen once. This material consisted of peripheral blood, taken on day 0 of AZD1222 vaccination. The receptors were sampled from an adult in good health.

The CDR3 is CASSIRPGQGFHPRAKNIQYF. The CDR3 region has the DNA TGTGCCAGCAGCATCCGGCCGGGACAGGGCTTTCACCCACGAGCCAAAAACATTCAGTACTTC. This chain links TRBV21-1 with TRBJ2-4; TRBD1 was called by the table and not checked on the DNA. TRBV21-1 is a pseudogene locus. The CDR3 has 21 residues.

The chain has TRBV2 and TRBJ2-7; 9 positions agree with TRBD1. The germline V gene encodes CDR1 SNHLY and CDR2 FYNNEI. There are 12 residues in the CDR3. Trimming removed 6 bases from V and 5 bases from J; junction bases left unmatched: 2. The CDR3 nucleotides are TGTGCCAGCAGGACAGGGGGACACGAGCAGTACTTC. Translated: CASRTGGHEQYF.

The J gene is TRBJ1-6, the V gene TRBV6-5, with no clear D. From germline, CDR1 is MNHEY and CDR2 SVGAGI. This CDR3 is 16 amino acids long. V lost 4 bases to trimming and J lost 0 bases, with 10 bases between them. In DNA, the CDR3 is TGTGCCAGCAGTTTAGGGTCCAGCTCCTATAATTCACCCCTCCACTTT. This translates into CASSLGSSSYNSPLHF.

Only one count was recorded for this clone. This chain uses TRBV11-3 with TRBJ2-7, with 8 bases aligning to TRBD1. Losses at the gene ends were 5 bases for V and 0 bases for J; bases not matched to a gene: 3. Germline CDR1 is SGHNT and CDR2 is YENEEA. This CDR3 is 14 amino acids long. The CDR3, as DNA: TGTGCCAGCAGCCCAGGACAGGGCTCCTACGAGCAGTACTTC. Translation: CASSPGQGSYEQYF.

A single count supports this clone. The chain joins TRBV9 to TRBJ1-1; D gene uncertain. CDR3 length equals 13 residues. Germline V gene data show CDR1 as SGDLS and CDR2 as YYNGEE. Deletions cut 4 bases from V and 1 base from J, with 8 bases between. CDR3 in amino acids: CASSLRQNTEAFF. The DNA for the CDR3 is TGTGCCAGCAGCCTCCGACAGAACACTGAAGCTTTCTTT.

The J gene is TRBJ2-1, the V gene TRBV29-1; D tentatively fits TRBD1 or TRBD2 (6 bases each). The length of the CDR3 is 13 residues. Germline CDR1 SQVTM, CDR2 ANQGSEA. Trimming took off 3 bases at V and 10 bases at J, with 16 bases between the two ends. The CDR3 DNA sequence: TGCAGCGTTGATGGGCTCCGGGGGCCGGAGCAGTTCTTC. It yields the protein CSVDGLRGPEQFF.

The chain has TRBV27 and TRBJ2-5; D gene ambiguous. With 3 bases removed from V and 2 bases from J, the gap between germline ends came to 7 bases. This CDR3 is 13 amino acids long. In germline, CDR1 is MNHEY, CDR2 SMNVEV (reference sequence). The CDR3 reads CASSLRAQETQYF. The CDR3 nucleotides read TGTGCCAGCAGTTTGCGTGCTCAAGAGACCCAGTACTTC.

The CDR3 DNA reads as TGTGCCAGCAGCTTAAGCCCCAGCGGGGGAAACTCGGCCGGGGAGCTGTTTTTT. Residues: CASSLSPSGGNSAGELFF. The chain has TRBV7-8 and TRBJ2-2, with 8 bases identical to TRBD2. From germline, CDR1 is SGHVS and CDR2 FQNEAQ. The trim removed 2 bases at V and 6 bases at J, leaving 14 bases unmatched. The CDR3 loop spans 18 amino acids.

This chain joins TRBV28 and TRBJ1-2; 11 bases agree with TRBD1. Germline CDR1 MDHEN, CDR2 SYDVKM. The length of the CDR3 is 13 residues. Germline trimming cut 6 bases from V and 7 bases from J; bases unmatched to any gene: 4. Here the CDR3 reads CASRGGTGGGYTF. The CDR3 nucleotides read TGTGCCAGCAGGGGTGGGACAGGGGGTGGCTACACCTTC.

The chain links TRBV5-1 to TRBJ1-4; D is unresolved. CDR3 length equals 15 residues. Germline CDR1 reads SGHRS; CDR2 reads YFSETQ. V was trimmed by 1 base and J by 2 bases, leaving 9 bases between them. CDR3 loop: CASSLLGGTNEKLFF. CDR3 nucleotides: TGCGCCAGCAGCTTGTTAGGAGGGACTAATGAAAAACTGTTTTTT.

This chain connects TRBV25-1 to TRBJ1-2; D unresolved. V was trimmed by 3 bases and J by 2 bases, leaving 10 bases between them. The germline V gene has CDR1 MGHDK and CDR2 SYGVNS. This CDR3 comprises 14 residues. CDR3 loop: CASSEEESNYGYTF. CDR3 in DNA: TGTGCCAGCAGTGAGGAGGAGTCAAACTATGGCTACACCTTC.

The chain uses TRBV6-5 and TRBJ2-3; 11 positions match TRBD2. V lost 6 bases and J lost 2; bases outside the gene matches: 4. The CDR3 loop spans 15 amino acids. From germline, CDR1 is MNHEY and CDR2 SVGAGI. The CDR3 region has the DNA TGTGCCAGCAGGCATAGCGGGGGGGACACAGATACGCAGTATTTT. As protein: CASRHSGGDTDTQYF.

The rearrangement joins TRBV19 to TRBJ2-7; the match to TRBD1 covers 7 bases. Germline assignment: CDR1 LNHDA and CDR2 SQIVND (reference sequence). The CDR3 runs to 14 residues. With 7 bases clipped from V and 2 bases from J, the junction kept 8 bases outside the gene matches. In DNA, the CDR3 is TGTGCCAGTACCGATCCCAGGGGGACCTACGAGCAGTACTTC. Protein sequence: CASTDPRGTYEQYF.

Here the CDR3 reads CASDSMEQVSYNEQFF. The CDR3 DNA follows: TGTGCCAGCGATTCTATGGAGCAGGTCTCTTACAATGAGCAGTTCTTC. The chain couples TRBV7-9 to TRBJ2-1, with D uncertain. Trimming pared 8 bases from V and 4 bases from J, leaving 21 bases between. The CDR3 extends over 16 amino acids. The germline CDR1 and CDR2 sequences are SEHNR and FQNEAQ (reference sequence).

J is TRBJ1-5 and V is TRBV5-8, with a tentative D call TRBD1 (5 bases). This CDR3 spans 17 amino acids. The germline gives CDR1 SGHTS, CDR2 YDEGEE. V lost 0 bases to trimming and J lost 2 bases, with 15 bases between them. CDR3 DNA sequence: TGTGCCAGCAGCTTGGTACGCTTAGGGACCGGCAATCAGCCCCAGCATTTT. Encoded protein: CASSLVRLGTGNQPQHF.

This clone was seen once. V is TRBV7-2 and J is TRBJ2-5; 8 bases align to TRBD2. This CDR3 has 15 residues. V dropped 1 base and J dropped 2; count of bases not matched to a gene: 3. The V gene's germline CDR1 is SGHTA and CDR2 FQGNSA. CDR3 nucleotide sequence: TGTGCCAGCAGCTTAGGCGGGGGGCCTCAAGAGACCCAGTACTTC. It specifies CASSLGGGPQETQYF.

This clone was seen only once. The chain combines TRBV4-1 with TRBJ1-2, with TRBD1 matching 8 bases. The ends lost 1 base at V and 8 bases at J; junction bases unmatched: 6. Germline-derived CDR1 and CDR2 are MGHRA and YSYEKL. The CDR3 contains 14 residues. The CDR3, as DNA: TGCGCCAGCAGCCAAGGACAGGGGAGATTCGGCTACACCTTC. Amino acid sequence: CASSQGQGRFGYTF.

The chain uses TRBV4-1 and TRBJ1-4; 7 nucleotides match TRBD1. The V gene's germline CDR1 is MGHRA and CDR2 YSYEKL. The CDR3 is 13 amino acids. After removal of 2 bases from V and 8 bases from J, the junction contained 2 bases not matched to a gene. As DNA, the CDR3 is TGCGCCAGCAGCCAAATGGGACAGGAAAAACTGTTTTTT. Translated: CASSQMGQEKLFF.

The V call is TRBV3-1 (or the pseudogene TRBV3-2), the J call TRBJ2-2; 8 bases map to TRBD2. Germline V lookup: CDR1 LGHDT, CDR2 YNNKEL (reference sequence). The CDR3 has 18 amino acids. With 4 bases clipped from V and 3 bases from J, the junction kept 13 bases outside the gene matches. As DNA, the CDR3 is TGTGCCAGCAGCCTCCTAAGCGGGAGCGGGAGTTACACCGGGGAGCTGTTTTTT. Encoded protein: CASSLLSGSGSYTGELFF.

This clone was observed once. The chain employs TRBV5-1 and TRBJ1-5; no definite D call. Trimming stripped 1 base from V and 0 bases from J, with 8 bases between. Germline lookup yields CDR1 SGHRS and CDR2 YFSETQ. The CDR3 sequence is 15 residues long. CDR3 DNA sequence: TGCGCCAGCAGCTTGACTGGGGTTAGCAATCAGCCCCAGCATTTT. Translating gives CASSLTGVSNQPQHF.

This chain links TRBV12-3 or TRBV12-4 with TRBJ1-2, with D maybe TRBD1 (6 bases). The V end lost 9 bases, the J end lost 5 bases, and 10 bases lay between the germline ends. The CDR3 is 11 residues long. CDR3 DNA sequence: TGTGCCAGTCGGACAGTATATGGCTACACCTTC. Its translation: CASRTVYGYTF.

V is TRBV6-5 and J is TRBJ2-1; TRBD1 agrees at 10 bases. The CDR3 consists of 15 residues. The germline V gene encodes CDR1 MNHEY and CDR2 SVGAGI. Trimming cost V 7 bases and J 2 bases; bases outside gene matches: 5. Here the CDR3 DNA reads TGTGCCAGCAAAACCGGGACAGGGGCCTACAATGAGCAGTTCTTC. The encoded protein is CASKTGTGAYNEQFF.

This clone has a handful of counts. CDR3 residues: CASSYAGQPGNTIYF. CDR3 DNA sequence: TGTGCCAGCAGTTATGCGGGACAGCCCGGAAACACCATATATTTT. The gene calls are TRBV6-5 and TRBJ1-3; 7 bases fit TRBD1. From germline, CDR1 is MNHEY and CDR2 SVGAGI. The CDR3 is made up of 15 amino acids. The V gene end was trimmed by 3 bases and the J gene end by 4 bases; junction bases not matched to a gene: 6.

This chain connects TRBV5-8 to TRBJ2-7, with 8 bases identical to TRBD2. This CDR3 is built from 15 residues. CDR1 and CDR2 from the germline V gene are SGHTS and YDEGEE. The J segment lost 0 bases and the V segment lost 2 bases, leaving 4 bases of the junction unmatched. The CDR3 here is CASSLESGSSYEQYF. As DNA, the CDR3 is TGTGCCAGCAGCTTAGAGAGCGGGAGCTCCTACGAGCAGTACTTC.

This sequence joins TRBV6-5 and TRBJ2-7, with D perhaps matching TRBD1 (6 bases). Germline values: CDR1 MNHEY, CDR2 SVGAGI. The germline V and J ends were trimmed by 4 bases and 8 bases, with 9 bases remaining between them. The CDR3 has 11 amino acids. CDR3 nucleotide sequence: TGTGCCAGCAGTTGGGGACACCAGCAGTACTTC. Its translation: CASSWGHQQYF.

The chain is built from TRBV12-3 or TRBV12-4 and TRBJ1-2, with D perhaps TRBD1 (5 bases). V was trimmed by 8 bases and J by 2 bases, leaving 12 bases between them. This CDR3 contains 13 residues. The CDR3 loop is CASWAGANYGYTF. As DNA, the CDR3 is TGTGCCAGCTGGGCCGGGGCGAACTATGGCTACACCTTC.